Below are 16 T cell receptor beta chains sequenced from a single sample in a study of blood T cells in healthy people across ages. It was with a sample-barcoded 5' primer and a J-beta primer mix that a second PCR of about 6 to 12 cycles was run. TCRdb ran MiXCR on the 5' RACE reads and lists one entry per CDR3 protein. The table records 700,000 to 900,000 distinct CDR3 sequences, roughly 26% of them present only once. These data also formed part of another study, on T cells of mothers and their children.

Input material: blood. Receptors originate from a boy aged 10-17 years in good health.

This clonotype was counted between two and nine times. J is TRBJ1-2 and V is TRBV7-9; 8 positions agree with TRBD1. This CDR3 region has 14 residues. Germline loops: CDR1 SEHNR, CDR2 FQNEAQ (reference sequence). V was pared by 6 bases and J by 3 bases, with 6 bases of the junction left unmatched. The CDR3 sequence: CASRRTGFDYGYTF. The CDR3 DNA reads as TGTGCCAGCAGGCGGACAGGGTTCGACTATGGCTACACCTTC.

The chain couples TRBV12-3 or TRBV12-4 to TRBJ1-1, with D perhaps matching TRBD1 (6 bases). Deletions cut 2 bases from V and 0 bases from J, with 13 bases between. This CDR3 spans 16 amino acids. CDR3 amino acids: CASSLRDRKMNTEAFF. Here the CDR3 DNA reads TGTGCCAGCAGTTTACGTGACAGGAAAATGAACACTGAAGCTTTCTTT.

This clonotype appeared a few times. This chain links TRBV10-2 with TRBJ2-1; the match to TRBD2 covers 7 bases. This CDR3 has 15 residues. Germline V lookup: CDR1 WSHSY, CDR2 SAAADI. J lost 7 bases, V lost 8 bases, and 14 bases had no gene match. The DNA for the CDR3 is TGCGCCAGCTCCTCAGGGAGGGTCTCAAGGAATGAGCAGTTCTTC. This encodes CASSSGRVSRNEQFF.

This clonotype was seen only a few times. This sequence joins TRBV5-6 and TRBJ1-6; 7 bases are a match to TRBD1. This CDR3 region has 16 residues. Germline assignment: CDR1 SGHDT and CDR2 YYEEEE. Unmatched junction bases numbered 4, after V lost 2 bases and J lost 2 bases. The CDR3 sequence is CASSFGQGAYNSPLHF. The CDR3 DNA reads as TGTGCCAGCAGCTTTGGGCAGGGGGCCTATAATTCACCCCTCCACTTT.

The V and J genes are TRBV19 and TRBJ1-4, with D possibly being TRBD1 (6 bases). This CDR3 contains 14 residues. V lost 7 bases and J lost 7, with 16 bases in between. Germline values: CDR1 LNHDA, CDR2 SQIVND (reference sequence). The CDR3 sequence is CASTSGTSGEKLFF. The CDR3 DNA follows: TGTGCCAGTACCTCCGGGACATCGGGTGAAAAACTGTTTTTT.

The table lists this clonotype with a few counts. V is TRBV20-1 and J is TRBJ2-3, with D possibly being TRBD1 (5 bases). The length of the CDR3 is 16 residues. The V end was cut by 5 bases, the J end by 4 bases, with 22 bases between. Per germline, CDR1 DFQATT and CDR2 SNEGSKA (reference sequence). In DNA form, the CDR3 reads TGCAGTGCTGAACCGTTTCAGACCCAAGGGGCAGATACGCAGTATTTT. Translating gives CSAEPFQTQGADTQYF.

This chain links TRBV15 with TRBJ1-1, with 9 bases identical to TRBD1. Germline V gene lookup returns CDR1 LNHNV and CDR2 YYDKDF (reference sequence). V lost 3 bases to trimming and J lost 5 bases; unmatched junction nucleotides: 13. This CDR3 contains 17 residues. In nucleotides, the CDR3 is TGTGCCACCAGCAGGGTAAACTACCGGGACAGGGCTACTGAAGCTTTCTTT. Residues: CATSRVNYRDRATEAFF.

This clonotype has only a few counts. The DNA is left out, because the CDR3 cannot be placed on it with certainty; the CDR3 is given as TCRdb lists it. V usage is TRBV20-1 and J usage is TRBJ1-3; TRBD1 reflects the table's D call only, with no check against the DNA. A total of 15 residues make up the CDR3, ends included. Germline V CDR1 and CDR2: DFQATT, SNEGSKA (reference sequence). The CDR3 sequence is CSARARVAPGNTTYF.

This clonotype was recorded a few times. This chain joins TRBV27 and TRBJ1-5; the D is unclear. Germline V CDR1 and CDR2: MNHEY, SMNVEV (reference sequence). Trimming pared 0 bases from V and 5 bases from J, leaving 5 bases between. The CDR3 loop spans 13 amino acids. The CDR3 coding sequence is TGTGCCAGCAGTTTATCGATCCATCAGCCCCAGCATTTT. It encodes CASSLSIHQPQHF.

This chain joins TRBV12-5 and TRBJ2-2; weak D call: TRBD2 (5 bases). This CDR3 spans 13 amino acids. CDR1 LGHNT and CDR2 FRNRAP come from the germline V gene. V lost 5 bases and J 9 bases, leaving 13 bases between the germline ends. CDR3 sequence reads: CASGAGVSWELFF. DNA of the CDR3: TGTGCTAGTGGTGCCGGGGTGTCTTGGGAGCTGTTTTTT.

This clonotype was seen only a few times. CDR3 coding DNA: TGTGCCAGCAGTGAACGCACAGATACGCAGTATTTT. It yields the protein CASSERTDTQYF. This sequence joins TRBV25-1 and TRBJ2-3; D is unclear. This CDR3 region has 12 residues. Trimming stripped 2 bases from V and 1 base from J, with 1 base between. Germline V gives CDR1 MGHDK, CDR2 SYGVNS.

The V and J genes are TRBV3-1 and TRBJ2-5; 14 nucleotides agree with TRBD2. The CDR3 totals 19 residues. V trimming: 0 bases; J trimming: 7 bases; junction bases outside the gene matches: 13. Germline V gives CDR1 LGHDT, CDR2 YNNKEL (reference sequence). In DNA form, the CDR3 reads TGTGCCAGCAGCCAAGAAACTCTGGGACTAGCGGGGGATGGAGGGACCCAGTACTTC. Translation: CASSQETLGLAGDGGTQYF.

The genes are TRBV12-3 or TRBV12-4 and TRBJ1-6; TRBD1 agrees at 8 bases. This CDR3 has 13 residues. The V and J ends lost 3 bases and 10 bases, in that order; junction bases with no gene match: 2. The CDR3 protein is CASSLTGESPLHF. The DNA of the CDR3 is TGTGCCAGCAGTTTGACAGGGGAATCACCCCTCCACTTT.

This clonotype appeared many times. The chain is built from TRBV12-3 or TRBV12-4 and TRBJ2-5; D is ambiguous. This CDR3 is 11 amino acids long. Trimming took 6 bases from V and 5 from J, leaving 7 bases between them. The CDR3 protein is CASSFRETQYF. DNA for the CDR3: TGTGCCAGCAGCTTTAGGGAGACCCAGTACTTC.

This sequence joins TRBV9 and TRBJ1-6; no firm D call. This CDR3 region has 15 residues. Germline V gene data show CDR1 as SGDLS and CDR2 as YYNGEE. V shed 2 bases and J shed 7 bases, with 13 bases lying between them. Written as DNA, the CDR3 is TGTGCCAGCAGCGTGGACGGCCTGCTAAATTCACCCCTCCACTTT. It yields the protein CASSVDGLLNSPLHF.

This clonotype was seen at least ten times. The rearrangement uses TRBV7-6 and TRBJ2-1; D gene unclear. The V end was cut by 1 base, the J end by 3 bases, with 13 bases between. Germline assignment: CDR1 SGHVS and CDR2 FNYEAQ. The CDR3 contains 16 residues. CDR3 sequence: CASSLGTGVYYNEQFF. The DNA for the CDR3 is TGTGCCAGCAGCTTAGGCACGGGTGTCTACTACAATGAGCAGTTCTTC.